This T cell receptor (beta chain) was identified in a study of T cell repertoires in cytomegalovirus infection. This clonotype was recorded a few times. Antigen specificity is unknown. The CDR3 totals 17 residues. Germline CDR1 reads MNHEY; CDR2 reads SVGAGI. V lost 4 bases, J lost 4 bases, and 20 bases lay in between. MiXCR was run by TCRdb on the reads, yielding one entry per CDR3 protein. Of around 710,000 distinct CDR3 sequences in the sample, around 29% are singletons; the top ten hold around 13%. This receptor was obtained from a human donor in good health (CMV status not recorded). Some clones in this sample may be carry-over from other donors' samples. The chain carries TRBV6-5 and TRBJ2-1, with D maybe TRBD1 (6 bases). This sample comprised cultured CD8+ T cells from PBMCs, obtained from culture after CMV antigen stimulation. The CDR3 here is CASSSPPDSGYYNEQFF. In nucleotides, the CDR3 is TGTGCCAGCAGTTCTCCTCCGGACAGTGGATATTACAATGAGCAGTTCTTC.